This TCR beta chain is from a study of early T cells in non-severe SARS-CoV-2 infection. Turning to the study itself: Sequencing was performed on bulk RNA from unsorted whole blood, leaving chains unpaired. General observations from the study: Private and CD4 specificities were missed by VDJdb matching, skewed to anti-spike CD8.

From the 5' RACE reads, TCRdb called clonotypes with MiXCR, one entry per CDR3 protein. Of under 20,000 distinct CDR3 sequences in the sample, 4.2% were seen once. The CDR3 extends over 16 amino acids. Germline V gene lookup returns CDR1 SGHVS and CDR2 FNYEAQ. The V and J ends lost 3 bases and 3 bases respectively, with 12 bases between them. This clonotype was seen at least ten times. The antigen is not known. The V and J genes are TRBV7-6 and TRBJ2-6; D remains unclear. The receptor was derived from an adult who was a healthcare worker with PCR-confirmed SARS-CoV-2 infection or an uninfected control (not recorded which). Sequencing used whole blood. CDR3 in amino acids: CASSFGRLDGANVLTF. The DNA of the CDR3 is TGTGCCAGCAGCTTTGGACGGCTAGATGGGGCCAACGTCCTGACTTTC.